What follows are 8 T cell receptor beta chains derived from one specimen sequenced in a study of T cells in narcolepsy. TCRdb keeps only in-frame clones here, not all; method: immunoSEQ multiplex PCR. The sample contains 25,000 to 40,000 clones, 75% to 90% of which appear only once. Source material: CD45RA- memory CD4+ T cells from PBMCs. These receptor sequences come from a human donor with narcolepsy.

The chain uses TRBV27 and TRBJ2-1, with TRBD1 matching 7 bases. V shed 4 bases and J 2 bases; nucleotides not matched to a gene: 5. The CDR3 loop spans 15 amino acids. CDR1 MNHEY and CDR2 SMNVEV come from the germline V gene (reference sequence). The CDR3 nucleotides are TGTGCCAGCAGTTACAGGGGTCTTACCTACAATGAGCAGTTCTTC. This sequence encodes CASSYRGLTYNEQFF.

The V gene is TRBV13, the J gene TRBJ2-1; 14 bases agree with TRBD2. Germline V gives CDR1 PRHDT, CDR2 FYEKMQ (reference sequence). The CDR3 has 15 residues. V lost 5 bases to trimming and J lost 4 bases; unmatched junction nucleotides: 1. The DNA for the CDR3 is TGTGCCAGCAGCCGACTAGCGGGAGGGTACAATGAGCAGTTCTTC. Encoded protein: CASSRLAGGYNEQFF.

This clone was counted a single time. The rearrangement links TRBV28 to TRBJ1-2; possible D gene TRBD1, 6 bases. Per the germline V gene, CDR1 is MDHEN and CDR2 is SYDVKM. V was shortened by 6 bases and J by 7 bases, with 12 bases between the two germline ends. This CDR3 has 12 amino acids. CDR3 protein: CASRRGASGYTF. The CDR3 region has the DNA TGTGCCAGCAGGCGGGGGGCGTCTGGCTACACCTTC.

The CDR3 DNA reads as TGTGCCAGCAGCTTAAACAGAGGGGTGGCTTTCTTT. Translation gives CASSLNRGVAFF. The chain links TRBV11-2 to TRBJ1-1; TRBD1 might be the D (5 bases). Germline assignment: CDR1 SGHAT and CDR2 FQNNGV. Trimming cost V 2 bases and J 11 bases, with 12 bases left between them. This CDR3 comprises 12 residues.

This rearrangement joins TRBV18 to TRBJ1-1, with a weak D call TRBD1 (5 bases). Trimming took off 2 bases at V and 1 base at J, with 14 bases between the two ends. The length of the CDR3 is 16 residues. Looked up from germline, CDR1 is KGHSH and CDR2 is LQKENI. CDR3: CASSPGGSKRNTEAFF. The DNA for the CDR3 is TGTGCCAGCTCACCAGGGGGTTCTAAGAGGAACACTGAAGCTTTCTTT. The variable domain in full, with the rest retrieved from reference TRBV18 and TRBJ1-1, is NAGVMQNPRHLVRRRGQEARLRCSPMKGHSHVYWYRQLPEEGLKFMVYLQKENIIDESGMPKERFSAEFPKEGPSILRIQQVVRGDSAAYFCASSPGGSKRNTEAFFGQGTRLTVV.

The V gene is TRBV4-3, the J gene TRBJ2-1; unclear D gene. Trimming shortened V by 4 bases and J by 4 bases, and 5 bases separated the two germline ends. The CDR3 totals 12 residues. In germline, CDR1 is LGHNA, CDR2 YSLEER. The CDR3: CASSLGYNEQFF. The CDR3 DNA reads as TGCGCCAGCAGCCTCGGATACAATGAGCAGTTCTTC.

The rearrangement uses TRBV7-2 and TRBJ1-1; a weak D match, TRBD1 (5 bases). In germline, CDR1 is SGHTA, CDR2 FQGNSA. This CDR3 comprises 12 residues. The V gene lost 3 bases and the J gene lost 7 bases, with 9 bases spanning the gap. This CDR3 is CASSFRGIEAFF. The CDR3 DNA sequence: TGTGCCAGCAGCTTTCGGGGGATTGAAGCTTTCTTT.

V gene TRBV6-6 combines with J gene TRBJ1-6; a weak D match, TRBD1 (5 bases). V lost 5 bases and J lost 6, with 14 bases in between. Germline loops: CDR1 MNHNY, CDR2 SVGAGI (reference sequence). This CDR3 is 15 amino acids long. The CDR3 here is CASSPRGDSNSPLHF. The CDR3 bases are TGTGCCAGCAGTCCCCGGGGAGACAGTAATTCACCCCTCCACTTT.